A selection of T cell receptor beta chains follows, all from one sample in a study of cytomegalovirus exposure and HLA in healthy donors. Assay: immunoSEQ multiplex PCR; the TCRdb copy retains only in-frame clones and omits some. The sample lists 90,000 to 110,000 clones; around 86% were seen once. Material for sequencing was PBMCs. These receptors were collected from a woman aged 25 to 39 in good health and CMV-seronegative. CDR3s include the opening cysteine and the closing phenylalanine or tryptophan. D genes are given only for firm matches. For some rows the clone size is stated as once, few or many, or as a class when expanded; others skip it.

CDR3 protein: CASSSVGELFF; CDR3 DNA: TGCGCCAGCAGCTCCGTTGGGGAGCTGTTTTTT; D gene: -; clone size: -; CDR3 length: 11; V gene: TRBV5-1; J gene: TRBJ2-2
CDR3 protein: CASSQGRIETQYF; CDR3 DNA: TGCGCCAGCAGCCAGGGGAGGATAGAGACCCAGTACTTC; D gene: -; clone size: -; CDR3 length: 13; V gene: TRBV4-1; J gene: TRBJ2-5
CDR3 protein: CASTGGFNYGYTF; CDR3 DNA: TGTGCCAGCACCGGCGGGTTTAACTATGGCTACACCTTC; D gene: -; clone size: -; CDR3 length: 13; V gene: TRBV25-1; J gene: TRBJ1-2
CDR3 protein: CASSSFSGENTEAFF; CDR3 DNA: TGTGCCAGCAGTTCCTTCTCGGGGGAGAACACTGAAGCTTTCTTT; D gene: -; clone size: -; CDR3 length: 15; V gene: TRBV6-6; J gene: TRBJ1-1
CDR3 protein: CASRNRGPNTGELFF; CDR3 DNA: TGTGCCAGCAGAAACAGGGGCCCGAACACCGGGGAGCTGTTTTTT; D gene: TRBD1; clone size: -; CDR3 length: 15; V gene: TRBV6-5; J gene: TRBJ2-2
CDR3 protein: CASQREASTGELFF; CDR3 DNA: TGTGCCAGCCAGCGGGAGGCTAGCACCGGGGAGCTGTTTTTT; D gene: TRBD2; clone size: -; CDR3 length: 14; V gene: TRBV2; J gene: TRBJ2-2
CDR3 protein: CSVEDYYQGNYGYTF; CDR3 DNA: TGCAGCGTTGAAGATTACTATCAGGGTAACTATGGCTACACCTTC; D gene: -; clone size: few; CDR3 length: 15; V gene: TRBV29-1; J gene: TRBJ1-2
CDR3 protein: CASASTGSSYEQYF; CDR3 DNA: TGCGCCAGCGCATCGACAGGTTCTTCCTACGAGCAGTACTTC; D gene: -; clone size: -; CDR3 length: 14; V gene: TRBV5-1; J gene: TRBJ2-7
CDR3 protein: CASSPTGDRGYGYTF; CDR3 DNA: TGTGCCAGCTCACCGACAGGTGATCGTGGGTATGGCTACACCTTC; D gene: -; clone size: -; CDR3 length: 15; V gene: TRBV18; J gene: TRBJ1-2
CDR3 protein: CAWSKSQMNTEAFF; CDR3 DNA: TGTGCCTGGAGTAAATCCCAGATGAACACTGAAGCTTTCTTT; D gene: -; clone size: -; CDR3 length: 14; V gene: TRBV30; J gene: TRBJ1-1